What follows are 27 T cell receptor beta chains derived from one specimen sequenced in a study of tumor-infiltrating lymphocytes in primary liver carcinoma. Co-extracted RNA and DNA came from roughly 20-30 mg of unsorted bulk tissue. From 400 to 500 ng total RNA, TCR beta cDNA was generated with a primer in the constant region. Nested multiplex PCR, run for three rounds with slightly modified ARM-PCR, yielded TCR beta libraries. Rounds one and two of PCR, each of roughly 10 cycles, were primed with TRBV1-TRBV30 forward primers and a C-beta reverse primer. TCRdb re-analysed the multiplex PCR reads in MiXCR, keeping a single row per CDR3 protein. The sample shows approximately 73,000 distinct CDR3 sequences, more than 60% of them seen only once. Sample: liver tumor tissue from sampling region 4. Subset specified: tumor region T4, right-lateral pole. The receptors stem from a man between 40 and 49 years old with primary liver carcinoma and hepatitis B virus infection.

As for this clonotype: A much larger clonotype is one base distant, so this may be a read error. The rearrangement joins TRBV30 to TRBJ2-5; D is unresolved. This CDR3 region has 14 residues. The germline V gene has CDR1 GTSNPN and CDR2 SVGIG (reference sequence). V lost 0 bases and J lost 4, with 12 bases in between. CDR3 coding DNA: TGTGCCTGGAGTGTACTTCGCTACCGAGAGACCCAGTACTTC. The encoded protein is CAWSVLRYRETQYF. The full variable domain, in which reference TRBV30 and TRBJ2-5 provide the parts outside the CDR3, is SQTIHQWPATLVQPVGSPLSLECTVEGTSNPNLYWYRQAAGRGLQLLFYSVGIGQISSEVPQNLSASRPQDRQFILSSKKLLLSDSGFYLCAWSVLRYRETQYFGPGTRLLVL.

This clonotype is medium-sized by share. This chain connects TRBV11-2 to TRBJ2-3; no clear D gene. V was cut by 1 base and J by 0 bases, with 8 bases left in between. CDR3 length equals 15 residues. Germline CDR1 SGHAT, CDR2 FQNNGV. The CDR3 region has the DNA TGTGCCAGCAGCTTAGGAGTCCCCAGCACAGATACGCAGTATTTT. The encoded protein is CASSLGVPSTDTQYF.

The rearrangement uses TRBV6-5 and TRBJ2-1; D perhaps matches TRBD1 (5 bases). The CDR3 contains 14 residues. Germline loops: CDR1 MNHEY, CDR2 SVGAGI. Between the trimmed V and J ends, which lost 8 bases and 5 bases, there was a span of 16 bases. CDR3 sequence: CASGIYRTDNEQFF. CDR3 nucleotide sequence: TGTGCCAGCGGGATATACAGGACCGACAATGAGCAGTTCTTC.

About this clonotype: At one boundary the junction diverges from the germline segment, which might be a read error. V gene TRBV11-2 combines with J gene TRBJ2-7, with TRBD2 matching over 7 bases. This CDR3 is built from 15 residues. Per the germline V gene, CDR1 is SGHAT and CDR2 is FQNNGV. The DNA for the CDR3 is TGTGCCAGTGGCTTAGTGGGGGGGAGCTCCTACGAGCGGTACTTC. Amino acids: CASGLVGGSSYERYF. Supplemented by reference TRBV11-2 and TRBJ2-7, the full variable domain reads EAGVAQSPRYKIIEKRQSVAFWCNPISGHATLYWYQQILGQGPKLLIQFQNNGVVDDSQLPKDRFSAERLKGVDSTLKIQPAKLEDSAVYLCASGLVGGSSYERYFGPGTRLTVT.

Turning to this clonotype: A much larger clonotype is one base distant, so this may be a read error. This rearrangement joins TRBV5-1 to TRBJ2-3; D gene ambiguous. The germline V gene encodes CDR1 SGHRS and CDR2 YFSETQ. The CDR3 runs to 14 residues. The CDR3 bases are TGCGCCAGCAACTTGAACACTGTCACAGATACGCAGTATTTT. Residues: CASNLNTVTDTQYF.

Only a few counts were recorded for this clonotype. The CDR3 nucleotides read TGTGCCGGCCAGGGACTATCAATGAACACTGAAGCTTTCTTT. Translation gives CAGQGLSMNTEAFF. V and J are TRBV12-3 or TRBV12-4 and TRBJ1-1; tentative D call: TRBD1 (5 bases). V was cut by 11 bases and J by 0 bases, with 16 bases left in between. The CDR3 extends over 14 amino acids.

This clonotype was found many times. The chain couples TRBV6-5 to TRBJ2-5; D not certain. CDR3 length equals 14 residues. The germline CDR1 and CDR2 sequences are MNHEY and SVGAGI. V gave up 5 bases and J gave up 5 bases, with 15 bases separating them. CDR3 sequence: CASSTGPSEETQYF. CDR3 bases: TGTGCCAGCAGTACGGGCCCCTCCGAGGAGACCCAGTACTTC.

The CDR3 is CASKNSATGELFF. The CDR3, as DNA: TGTGCCAGCAAAAACAGTGCTACCGGGGAGCTGTTTTTT. This chain connects TRBV9 to TRBJ2-2; D gene unclear. V shed 6 bases and J shed 5 bases, with 11 bases lying between them. From germline, CDR1 is SGDLS and CDR2 YYNGEE. The CDR3 sequence is 13 residues long. The full variable domain, completed using reference TRBV9 and TRBJ2-2, is DSGVTQTPKHLITATGQRVTLRCSPRSGDLSVYWYQQSLDQGLQFLIQYYNGEERAKGNILERFSAQQFPDLHSELNLSSLELGDSALYFCASKNSATGELFFGEGSRLTVL.

Note on this clonotype: An end of the junction does not agree with germline; a read error may underlie this. V and J are TRBV11-2 and TRBJ2-1, with D unresolved. Germline loops: CDR1 SGHAT, CDR2 FQNNGV. The CDR3 covers 14 residues. The CDR3 DNA sequence: TGTGCCAGCAGCTTCGCCGCAGGCGGTAATGAGCAGCTCTTC. Amino acids: CASSFAAGGNEQLF.

This clonotype was recorded many times. The CDR3 sequence: CASSYSVTGGRDIQYF. CDR3 sequence (DNA): TGTGCCAGCAGTTACTCCGTGACAGGGGGCAGGGACATTCAGTACTTC. The chain carries TRBV6-5 and TRBJ2-4, with 10 bases fitting TRBD1. This CDR3 region has 16 residues. Per the germline V gene, CDR1 is MNHEY and CDR2 is SVGAGI. Trimming removed 0 bases from V and 8 bases from J; junction bases left unmatched: 7.

Points on this clonotype: Lacking the conserved final phenylalanine or tryptophan, this CDR3 likely reflects a read error. Because the CDR3's place on the DNA is in doubt, the DNA is left out and the CDR3 is given as listed by TCRdb. The chain joins TRBV11-2 to TRBJ2-3; the table's D call of TRBD1 was not tested on the DNA. The CDR3 has 16 amino acids, counting both end residues. CDR1 is SGHAT, CDR2 FQNNGV, per germline. CDR3 region: CVSSPGRGLYTDTQYL.

This clonotype has a handful of counts. This sequence may be a read error, since a much larger clone differs from it by one base. The rearrangement links TRBV5-4 to TRBJ2-6, with TRBD1 matching 10 bases. This CDR3 comprises 16 residues. Germline lookup yields CDR1 SGHNT and CDR2 YYREEE (reference sequence). The V segment lost 3 bases and the J segment 6 bases; nucleotides outside the gene matches: 6. CDR3 residues: CASSSTGGAEANVLTF. The CDR3 coding sequence is TGTGCCAGCAGCTCGACAGGGGGCGCTGAGGCCAACGTCCTGACTTTC.

Worth noting for this clonotype: Sequence at one end of the junction differs from germline and may be a read error. The genes are TRBV29-1 and TRBJ2-4; tentative D call: TRBD1 (5 bases). The CDR3 extends over 16 amino acids. Germline values: CDR1 SQVTM, CDR2 ANQGSEA. CDR3 sequence (DNA): TGCAGTCCGAACCCCGACAGCACAAAAGCCCAAAACATTCAGTACTTC. The encoded protein is CSPNPDSTKAQNIQYF.

The V and J genes are TRBV6-1 and TRBJ2-3, with D possibly matching TRBD1 (8 bases). Germline CDR1 is MNHNS and CDR2 is SASEGT. The CDR3 spans 22 residues. The V and J ends lost 5 bases and 4 bases respectively, with 37 bases between them. This CDR3 is CASSPDRVRWGLAGARADTQYF. The CDR3 DNA reads TGTGCCAGCAGTCCGGACAGGGTCCGTTGGGGTTTGGCGGGAGCTCGGGCAGATACGCAGTATTTT.

A note on this clonotype: At one of its ends the junction is not consistent with the germline gene, which may arise from a read error. V gene TRBV11-2 combines with J gene TRBJ2-5, with D perhaps assigned TRBD1 or TRBD2 (5 bases each). Germline CDR1 and CDR2: SGHAT and FQNNGV. This CDR3 is 16 amino acids long. CDR3: CASRSRDPAHQEIQYF. The CDR3 region has the DNA TGTGCCAGTAGGTCCCGGGACCCGGCCCACCAAGAGATCCAGTACTTC.

This clonotype was detected ten times or more. V gene TRBV5-4 combines with J gene TRBJ1-2; 8 bases agree with TRBD1. The CDR3 runs 15 residues. Germline lookup yields CDR1 SGHNT and CDR2 YYREEE (reference sequence). The V segment lost 7 bases and the J segment 1 base; nucleotides outside the gene matches: 9. CDR3 in amino acids: CASGPRQGINYGYTF. DNA of the CDR3: TGTGCCAGCGGCCCCCGACAGGGGATTAACTATGGCTACACCTTC.

In regard to this clonotype: A read error may be the cause here, since a much bigger clone is one base away. This chain joins TRBV28 and TRBJ2-3; D is perhaps TRBD1 or TRBD2 (5 bases each). This CDR3 spans 15 amino acids. CDR1 is MDHEN and CDR2 is SYDVKM in the germline V gene. This chain's CDR3 is CASTLRGPYTDMQYF. The CDR3 coding sequence is TGTGCCAGCACCCTGAGGGGCCCATACACAGATATGCAGTATTTT.

A remark on this clonotype: This could be a read error, since a much larger clone is one nucleotide away. This chain links TRBV5-1 with TRBJ1-1; D unresolved. V lost 1 base, J lost 1 base, and 5 bases lay in between. Looked up from germline, CDR1 is SGHRS and CDR2 is YFSETQ. This CDR3 has 13 amino acids. CDR3 nucleotides: TGCGCCAGCAGCTTGAGTGAGAACACTGAAGCTTTCTTT. Encoded protein: CASSLSENTEAFF.

A note on this clonotype: One junction end disagrees with the germline gene, perhaps due to a read error. This rearrangement joins TRBV6-5 to TRBJ1-3; weak D call: TRBD1 (5 bases). The CDR3 is 15 residues long. Germline assignment: CDR1 MNHEY and CDR2 SVGAGI. DNA for the CDR3: TGTGCCAGCAGTTTTGGGGCCAGCTCTGGAAACTCCATATATTTT. Amino acid sequence: CASSFGASSGNSIYF.

About this clonotype itself: At one of its ends the junction is not consistent with the germline gene, which may arise from a read error. This chain links TRBV5-4 with TRBJ1-2, with D maybe TRBD1 (6 bases). This CDR3 is built from 14 residues. The germline V gene has CDR1 SGHNT and CDR2 YYREEE (reference sequence). The CDR3 DNA reads as TGTGTCAGCAGCTTGCGGGGGGGCCTTGGCGGCTACACCTTC. Protein product: CVSSLRGGLGGYTF.

As to this clonotype: One junction end does not reproduce the germline sequence, and a read error may be involved. The CDR3 bases are TGTGCCAGCAGCTCAGCCCGAACCGGGACCAACTATGGCTACATCTTC. Its translation is CASSSARTGTNYGYIF. The V and J genes are TRBV13 and TRBJ1-2, with TRBD1 as a possible D gene (5 bases). CDR3 length: 16 residues. Germline values: CDR1 PRHDT, CDR2 FYEKMQ (reference sequence).

Many counts were recorded for this clonotype. The V gene is TRBV18, the J gene TRBJ1-1; weak D call: TRBD1 (6 bases). V dropped 3 bases and J dropped 3 bases, with 14 bases sitting between them. Germline CDR1 reads KGHSH; CDR2 reads LQKENI. The CDR3 runs to 15 residues. The CDR3 DNA follows: TGTGCCAGCTCACCCAGAATATCAGGGGACACTGAAGCTTTCTTT. As protein: CASSPRISGDTEAFF.

The V call is TRBV6-6, the J call TRBJ1-5; D is uncertain. CDR1 MNHNY and CDR2 SVGAGI come from the germline V gene (reference sequence). The CDR3 consists of 15 residues. Deletions cut 7 bases from V and 10 bases from J, with 23 bases between. The CDR3 DNA reads as TGTGCCAGCATCAATCGGGAATTAAGATCGCACCCCCAGCATTTT. It translates to CASINRELRSHPQHF.

The rearrangement joins TRBV11-2 to TRBJ2-3; TRBD2 aligns across 9 bases. The CDR3 covers 16 residues. Germline assignment: CDR1 SGHAT and CDR2 FQNNGV. The CDR3 is CASSPPTSGNTDTQYF. CDR3 coding DNA: TGTGCAAGTAGCCCCCCGACTAGCGGCAACACAGATACGCAGTATTTT.

With regard to this clonotype: A read error may produce the germline difference seen at one junction end. The V gene is TRBV4-1, the J gene TRBJ2-1, with no clear D. Germline CDR1 reads MGHRA; CDR2 reads YSYEKL. The CDR3 covers 17 residues. The CDR3 coding sequence is TGCGCCAGCAACGGCTTAGGCATAGGGATCTCCTACAATGAGCAGTTCTTT. Translation: CASNGLGIGISYNEQFF.

The sample holds one count of this clonotype. Given the absence of the conserved phenylalanine or tryptophan at the CDR3 end, a read error is likely. The J gene is TRBJ2-3, the V gene TRBV11-1; tentatively, D is TRBD2 (5 bases). V was shortened by 1 base and J by 6 bases, with 14 bases between the two germline ends. CDR1 SGHAT and CDR2 FQDESV come from the germline V gene (reference sequence). This CDR3 has 15 amino acids. The CDR3: CASSLGRRRVDTQYH. The CDR3 DNA sequence: TGTGCCAGCAGCTTAGGAAGGAGGCGCGTGGATACGCAGTATCAT.

About this clonotype: It may be a read error: a sequence one base away is much more abundant. V and J are TRBV28 and TRBJ2-1, with 7 bases identical to TRBD2. The CDR3 contains 16 residues. CDR1 and CDR2 (germline): MDHEN, SYDVKM. V gave up 5 bases and J gave up 8 bases; unmatched junction bases: 15. The DNA for the CDR3 is TGTGCCAGCAGTCTTAATCCGGGACTAATAAGTCATGAGCAGTTCTTC. Translated: CASSLNPGLISHEQFF. Full variable domain (outside the CDR3, taken from reference TRBV28 and TRBJ2-1): DVKVTQSSRYLVKRTGEKVFLECVQDMDHENMFWYRQDPGLGLRLIYFSYDVKMKEKGDIPEGYSVSREKKERFSLILESASTNQTSMYLCASSLNPGLISHEQFFGPGTRLTVL.